This TCR beta chain was found in a study of blood T cells in healthy people across ages. Using a J-beta primer mix together with a sample-barcoded 5' primer, a second PCR was run for roughly 7 to 12 cycles. Every molecule of cDNA carried a tag from a template-switch adaptor with 12 random nucleotides. TCRdb itself ran the 5' RACE reads through MiXCR, one entry per CDR3 protein. The data hold about 510,000 distinct CDR3 sequences, with approximately 26% observed a single time. The CDR3 extends over 15 amino acids. Trimming took off 7 bases at V and 7 bases at J, with 22 bases between the two ends. Another study also made use of these data, one on T cells of mothers and their children. From that second work: The study recruited a few healthy Caucasian mothers and their six children as donors.

The J gene is TRBJ2-5, the V gene TRBV12-3 or TRBV12-4, with D perhaps TRBD1 or TRBD2 (5 bases each). This TCR was sampled from a boy younger than 10 in good health. The specimen was blood. CDR3 sequence reads: CASTGDSGPQGTQYF. The CDR3 nucleotides read TGTGCCAGCACCGGCGACAGCGGACCCCAGGGGACCCAGTACTTC.